The rows below give T cell receptor beta chains drawn from one sample of a study of chemoradiotherapy in HPV16-positive cancers. Assay used: immunoSEQ multiplex PCR; TCRdb lists only in-frame clones, some missing. The sample carries around 15,000 clones, about two thirds recorded once. The biological material was taken from a patient who underwent chemoradiotherapy. The receptor set was obtained from a human donor with HPV-associated anogenital cancer. Each CDR3 is given with its conserved first and last residue. The order of the fields is CDR3 protein, V gene, J gene.

CASSGGFQETQYF	TRBV9	TRBJ2-5
CASSQQTSGGREQYF	TRBV4-1	TRBJ2-7
CASSQRGRGPYNTGELFF	TRBV4-1	TRBJ2-2
CASSYDLGFRAFF	TRBV13	TRBJ1-1
CASSETYRGYDTQYF	TRBV6-1	TRBJ2-3
CASSESFSYEQYF	TRBV2	TRBJ2-7
CSALTGGANVLTF	TRBV29-1	TRBJ2-6
CASWRAGTGELFF	TRBV28	TRBJ2-2
CASSPTGDSNQPQHF	TRBV18	TRBJ1-5
CASSNLDRGETDTQYF	TRBV28	TRBJ2-3
CASSLPYEKLFF	TRBV6-6	TRBJ1-4
CAISESMASGGRTDTQYF	TRBV10-3	TRBJ2-3
CASSRDRGPYEQYF	TRBV4-3	TRBJ2-7
CASRNPRSGGATDTQYF	TRBV19	TRBJ2-3
CASMSRWQGVGTEAFF	TRBV5-8	TRBJ1-1
CASSYTGNTIYF	TRBV14	TRBJ1-3
CASSPTSGGAADTQYF	TRBV4-2	TRBJ2-3
CASTIDRAGANVLTF	TRBV19	TRBJ2-6
CASSALQGADGYTF	TRBV27	TRBJ1-2
CASSLPQVSYEQYF	TRBV28	TRBJ2-7
CASSSLRAEYNEQFF	TRBV19	TRBJ2-1
CASSLPGDEQYF	TRBV27	TRBJ2-7
CASSLLSSGGAETQYF	TRBV11-2	TRBJ2-5
CASSVGGESSSPLHF	TRBV9	TRBJ1-6
CSVLKFGGADRLDGYTF	TRBV29-1	TRBJ1-2
CASSFKGSSYEQYF	TRBV5-4	TRBJ2-7
CASSIPGLSNEQFF	TRBV6-5	TRBJ2-1
CASSLATSSGNTIYF	TRBV5-6	TRBJ1-3
CASSLGQTTNEKLFF	TRBV13	TRBJ1-4
CASSEWDDTQYF	TRBV2	TRBJ2-3
CASSQDGGYEQYF	TRBV4-1	TRBJ2-7
CASRQERGETYEQYF	TRBV6-1	TRBJ2-7
CASRITANTEAFF	TRBV5-1	TRBJ1-1
CASSEGQGFGNTIYF	TRBV2	TRBJ1-3
CASSALPGLAGDNEQFF	TRBV7-2	TRBJ2-1
CASSARRGQIADSGNTIYF	TRBV6-1	TRBJ1-3
CASSPDGVRRANYGYTF	TRBV5-1	TRBJ1-2
CSVGGGVPTDTQYF	TRBV29-1	TRBJ2-3
CASSSLGYGYTF	TRBV28	TRBJ1-2
CASSFGLRGQNQPQHF	TRBV28	TRBJ1-5
CASSQEFLSGYTF	TRBV4-3	TRBJ1-2
CSAKTMGDGYTF	TRBV29-1	TRBJ1-2
CASSYSGAADTQYF	TRBV6-5	TRBJ2-3
CSVVEIRGYTF	TRBV29-1	TRBJ1-2
CATRWGRGTEAFF	TRBV28	TRBJ1-1